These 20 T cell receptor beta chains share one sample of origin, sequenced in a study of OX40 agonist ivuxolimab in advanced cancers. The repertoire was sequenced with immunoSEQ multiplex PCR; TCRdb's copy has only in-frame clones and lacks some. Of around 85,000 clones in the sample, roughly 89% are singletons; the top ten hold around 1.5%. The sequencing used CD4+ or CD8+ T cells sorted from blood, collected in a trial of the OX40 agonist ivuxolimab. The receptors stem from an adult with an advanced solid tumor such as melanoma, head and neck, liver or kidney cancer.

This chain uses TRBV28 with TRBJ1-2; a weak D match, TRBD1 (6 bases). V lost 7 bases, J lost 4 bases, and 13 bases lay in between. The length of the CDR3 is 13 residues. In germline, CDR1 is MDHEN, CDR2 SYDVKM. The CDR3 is CASTTGTVYGYTF. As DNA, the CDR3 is TGTGCCAGCACCACAGGGACGGTCTATGGCTACACCTTC.

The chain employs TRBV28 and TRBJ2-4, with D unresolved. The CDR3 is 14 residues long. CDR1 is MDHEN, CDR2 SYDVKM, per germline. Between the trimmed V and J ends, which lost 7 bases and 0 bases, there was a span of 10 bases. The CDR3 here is CASTAPLAKNIQYF. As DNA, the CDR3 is TGTGCCAGCACTGCACCTCTAGCCAAAAACATTCAGTACTTC.

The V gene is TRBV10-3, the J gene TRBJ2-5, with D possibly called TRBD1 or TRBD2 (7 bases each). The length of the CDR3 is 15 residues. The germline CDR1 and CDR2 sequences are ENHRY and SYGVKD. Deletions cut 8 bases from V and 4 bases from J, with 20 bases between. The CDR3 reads CAIARSRGGLETQYF. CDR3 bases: TGTGCCATCGCAAGATCCAGGGGGGGGTTAGAGACCCAGTACTTC.

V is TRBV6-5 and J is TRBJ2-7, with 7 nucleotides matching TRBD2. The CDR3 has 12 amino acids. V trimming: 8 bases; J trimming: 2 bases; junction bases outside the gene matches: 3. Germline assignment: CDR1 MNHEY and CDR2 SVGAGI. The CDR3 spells CASRDYPYEQYF. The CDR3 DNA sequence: TGTGCCAGCCGGGACTATCCCTACGAGCAGTACTTC.

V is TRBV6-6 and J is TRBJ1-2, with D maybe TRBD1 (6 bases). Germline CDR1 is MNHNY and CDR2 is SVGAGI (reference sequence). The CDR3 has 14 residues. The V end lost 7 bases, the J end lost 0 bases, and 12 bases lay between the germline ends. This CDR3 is CASTRQVANYGYTF. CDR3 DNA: TGTGCCAGCACAAGACAGGTAGCTAACTATGGCTACACCTTC.

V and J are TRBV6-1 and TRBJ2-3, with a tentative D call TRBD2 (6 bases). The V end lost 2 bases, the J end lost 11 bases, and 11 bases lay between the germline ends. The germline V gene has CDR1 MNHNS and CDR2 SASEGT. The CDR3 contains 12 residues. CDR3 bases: TGTGCCAGCAGTGAAAGGAGGGAAGGGCAGTATTTT. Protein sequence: CASSERREGQYF.

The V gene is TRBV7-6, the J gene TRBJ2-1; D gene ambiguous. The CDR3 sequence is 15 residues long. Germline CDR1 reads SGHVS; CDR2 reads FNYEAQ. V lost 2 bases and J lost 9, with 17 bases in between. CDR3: CASSLRSSLGGEQFF. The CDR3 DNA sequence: TGTGCCAGCAGCTTAAGGAGTTCTCTCGGTGGTGAGCAGTTCTTC.

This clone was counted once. The CDR3, as DNA: TGTGCCAGCAGCTTATTAGGCGGCACCGGGGAGCTGTTTTTT. Its protein product is CASSLLGGTGELFF. The V and J genes are TRBV7-2 and TRBJ2-2; D is uncertain. The ends were cut back, 2 bases at V and 4 bases at J, with 8 bases in the middle. The CDR3 sequence is 14 residues long. CDR1 is SGHTA and CDR2 is FQGNSA in the germline V gene. Full variable domain (outside the CDR3, taken from reference TRBV7-2 and TRBJ2-2): GAGVSQSPSNKVTEKGKDVELRCDPISGHTALYWYRQSLGQGLEFLIYFQGNSAPDKSGLPSDRFSAERTGGSVSTLTIQRTQQEDSAVYLCASSLLGGTGELFFGEGSRLTVL.

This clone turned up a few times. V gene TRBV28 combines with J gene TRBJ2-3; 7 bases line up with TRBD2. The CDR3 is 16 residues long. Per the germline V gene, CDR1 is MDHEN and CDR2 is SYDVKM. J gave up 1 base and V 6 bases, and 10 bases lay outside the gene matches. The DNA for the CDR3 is TGTGCCAGCAGGGAGCTAGCGGTTCTCGGCACAGATACGCAGTATTTT. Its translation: CASRELAVLGTDTQYF.

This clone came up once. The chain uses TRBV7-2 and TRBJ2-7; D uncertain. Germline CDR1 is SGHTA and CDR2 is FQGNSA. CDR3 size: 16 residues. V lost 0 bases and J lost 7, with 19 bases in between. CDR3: CASSLARLPSPGEQYF. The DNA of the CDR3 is TGTGCCAGCAGCTTAGCGCGGCTCCCCTCCCCTGGGGAGCAGTACTTC.

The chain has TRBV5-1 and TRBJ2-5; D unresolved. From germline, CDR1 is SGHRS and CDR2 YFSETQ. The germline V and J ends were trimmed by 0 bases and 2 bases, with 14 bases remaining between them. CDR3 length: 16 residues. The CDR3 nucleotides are TGCGCCAGCAGCTTGGCCCGACCTATACCGCAAGAGACCCAGTACTTC. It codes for CASSLARPIPQETQYF.

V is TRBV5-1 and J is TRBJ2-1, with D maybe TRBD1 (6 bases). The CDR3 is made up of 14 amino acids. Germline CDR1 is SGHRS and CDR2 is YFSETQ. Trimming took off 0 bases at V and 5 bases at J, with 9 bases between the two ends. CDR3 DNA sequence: TGCGCCAGCAGCTTGGCTAGGACAGACAATGAGCAGTTCTTC. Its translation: CASSLARTDNEQFF.

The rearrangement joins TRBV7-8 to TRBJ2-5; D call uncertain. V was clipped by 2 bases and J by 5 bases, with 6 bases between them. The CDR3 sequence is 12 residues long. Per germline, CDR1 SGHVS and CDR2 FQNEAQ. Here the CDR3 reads CASSLSLETQYF. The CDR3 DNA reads TGTGCCAGCAGCTTATCTTTGGAGACCCAGTACTTC.

CDR3 amino acids: CASSRDRETQYF. The CDR3 bases are TGTGCCAGCAGCCGGGACAGGGAGACCCAGTACTTC. The chain is built from TRBV11-3 and TRBJ2-5; 8 nucleotides align to TRBD1. Germline V gene lookup returns CDR1 SGHNT and CDR2 YENEEA. The CDR3 sequence is 12 residues long. Trimming took 5 bases from V and 5 from J; bases not matched to a gene: 1.

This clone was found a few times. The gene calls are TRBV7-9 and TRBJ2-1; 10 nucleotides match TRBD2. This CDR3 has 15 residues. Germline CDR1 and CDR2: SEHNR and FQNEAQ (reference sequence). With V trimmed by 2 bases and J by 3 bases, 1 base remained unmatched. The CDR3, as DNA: TGTGCCAGCAGCTTAAGACTAGCGGGCTACAATGAGCAGTTCTTC. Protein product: CASSLRLAGYNEQFF. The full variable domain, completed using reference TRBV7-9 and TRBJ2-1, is DTGVSQNPRHKITKRGQNVTFRCDPISEHNRLYWYRQTLGQGPEFLTYFQNEAQLEKSRLLSDRFSAERPKGSFSTLEIQRTEQGDSAMYLCASSLRLAGYNEQFFGPGTRLTVL.

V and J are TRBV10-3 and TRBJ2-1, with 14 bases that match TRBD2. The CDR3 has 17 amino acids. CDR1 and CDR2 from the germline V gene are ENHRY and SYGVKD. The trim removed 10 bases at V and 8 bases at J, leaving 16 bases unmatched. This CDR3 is CATRETSGRAISDEQFF. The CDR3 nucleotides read TGTGCCACCCGTGAGACTAGCGGGAGGGCAATATCCGATGAGCAGTTCTTC.

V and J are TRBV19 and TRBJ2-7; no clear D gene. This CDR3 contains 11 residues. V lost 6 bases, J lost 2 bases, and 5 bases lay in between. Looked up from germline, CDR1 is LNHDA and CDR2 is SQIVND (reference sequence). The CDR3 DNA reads TGTGCCAGTAGCGCAGCCTACGAGCAGTACTTC. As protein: CASSAAYEQYF.

The CDR3 reads CASSVGQGSGRVGLADVYEQYF. Here the CDR3 DNA reads TGTGCCAGCAGCGTTGGTCAAGGGAGCGGGAGAGTAGGACTAGCGGACGTTTACGAGCAGTACTTC. V and J are TRBV9 and TRBJ2-7; 10 positions agree with TRBD2. CDR1 SGDLS and CDR2 YYNGEE come from the germline V gene. V was clipped by 2 bases and J by 4 bases; unmatched bases: 27. The length of the CDR3 is 22 residues.

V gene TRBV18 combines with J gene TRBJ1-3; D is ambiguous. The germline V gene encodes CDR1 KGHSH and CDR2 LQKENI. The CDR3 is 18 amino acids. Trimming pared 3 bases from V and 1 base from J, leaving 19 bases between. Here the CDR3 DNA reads TGTGCCAGCTCACCCCGCCCCTTAGACGTGGGATCTGGAAACACCATATATTTT. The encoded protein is CASSPRPLDVGSGNTIYF.

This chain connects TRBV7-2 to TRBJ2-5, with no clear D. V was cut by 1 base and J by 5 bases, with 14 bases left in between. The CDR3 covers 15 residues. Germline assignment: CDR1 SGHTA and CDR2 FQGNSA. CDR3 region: CASSLGYLQGETQYF. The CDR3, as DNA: TGTGCCAGCAGCTTAGGTTATTTGCAAGGGGAGACCCAGTACTTC.